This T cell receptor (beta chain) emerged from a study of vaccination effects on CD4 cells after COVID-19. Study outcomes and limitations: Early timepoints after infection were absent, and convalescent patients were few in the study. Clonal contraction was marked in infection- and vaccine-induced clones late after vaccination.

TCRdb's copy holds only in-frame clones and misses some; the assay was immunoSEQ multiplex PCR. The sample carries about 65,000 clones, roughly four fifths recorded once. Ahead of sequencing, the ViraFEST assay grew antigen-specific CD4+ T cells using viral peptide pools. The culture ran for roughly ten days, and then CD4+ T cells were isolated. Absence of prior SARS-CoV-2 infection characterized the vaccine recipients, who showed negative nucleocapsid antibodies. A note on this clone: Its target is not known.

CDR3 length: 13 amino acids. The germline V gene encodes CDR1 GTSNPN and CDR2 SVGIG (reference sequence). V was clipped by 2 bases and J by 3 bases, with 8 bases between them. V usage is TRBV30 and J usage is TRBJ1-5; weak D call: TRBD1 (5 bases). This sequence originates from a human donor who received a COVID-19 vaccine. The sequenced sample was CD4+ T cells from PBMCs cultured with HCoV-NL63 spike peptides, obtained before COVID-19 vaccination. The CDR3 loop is CAWSKGDNQPQHF. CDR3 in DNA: TGTGCCTGGAGTAAAGGGGACAATCAGCCCCAGCATTTT.